The 3 T cell receptor beta chains below all came from one sample that was sequenced in a study of control samples from healthy donors and cancer patients (TCRdb year 2020). The library was produced with the immunoSEQ multiplex PCR assay. Held by TCRdb, this immuneACCESS table contains in-frame sequences only and omits some clones. Under half of the omission traces to an unresolved V gene where checked; the cause of the rest is unknown. In this sample the table shows tens of thousands of clones, roughly 90% of which occur a single time. Of the sample, roughly 42% falls within the top ten clones. The sequencing input was PBMCs. These receptors originate from a man between 45 and 60 years old with head and neck cancer.

In its sample, this clone was seen once. V usage is TRBV10-1 and J usage is TRBJ2-1; D possibly corresponds to TRBD1 (6 bases). The CDR3 is made up of 13 amino acids. Germline V gives CDR1 WNHNN, CDR2 SYGVQD (reference sequence). The V gene lost 6 bases and the J gene lost 4 bases, with 10 bases spanning the gap. The CDR3 loop is CASSRGQYNEQFF. In DNA form, the CDR3 reads TGCGCCAGCAGCAGGGGACAATACAATGAGCAGTTCTTC.

The V and J genes are TRBV3-1 (or the pseudogene TRBV3-2) and TRBJ2-7; D not resolved. Trimming cost V 6 bases and J 5 bases, with 14 bases left between them. Germline values: CDR1 LGHDT, CDR2 YNNKEL (reference sequence). This CDR3 spans 13 amino acids. The CDR3 region is CASRYSLFNEQYF. The CDR3 DNA sequence: TGTGCCAGCAGATACAGCCTTTTTAACGAGCAGTACTTC.

V gene TRBV3-1 (or the pseudogene TRBV3-2) combines with J gene TRBJ2-7, with D uncertain. Between the trimmed V and J ends, which lost 0 bases and 7 bases, there was a span of 4 bases. Germline-derived CDR1 and CDR2 are LGHDT and YNNKEL (reference sequence). The CDR3 loop spans 11 amino acids. CDR3 coding DNA: TGTGCCAGCAGCCAAGAGGGAGAGCAGTACTTC. As protein: CASSQEGEQYF.